This T cell receptor beta chain was profiled in a study of T cell clusters in autoimmune cytopenias. Findings and limits, study-wide: Primary autoimmune cytopenia patients appeared to lack physiological T cell clusters present in healthy donors.

Looked up from germline, CDR1 is LGHNA and CDR2 is YSLEER. The CDR3 spans 14 residues. Of note for this clonotype: The antigen is unknown.

Multiplex touch-down PCR amplified TRB using TRB-A and TRB-B pools in one tube. Reprocessing the multiplex PCR reads, TCRdb reports a single entry for every CDR3 protein and omits DNA. The sample features roughly 11,000 distinct CDR3 sequences, with about a quarter in its top ten. Each sample's input was 200 to 250 ng genomic DNA, 40,000 or so genome equivalents. These records were also assigned to another study, of T cell repertoires in aging, cancer and after chemotherapy. As that report states: Healthy donor repertoires were recorded over several months to years and showed clear clonal overlap. Age-matched healthy donors had significantly more diverse, less clonal blood TCR repertoires than untreated cancer patients.

The receptor was isolated from a human donor in good health. The sequencing input was peripheral blood. The genes are TRBV4-3 and TRBJ1-2. This CDR3 reads CASSQADSVGGYTF.